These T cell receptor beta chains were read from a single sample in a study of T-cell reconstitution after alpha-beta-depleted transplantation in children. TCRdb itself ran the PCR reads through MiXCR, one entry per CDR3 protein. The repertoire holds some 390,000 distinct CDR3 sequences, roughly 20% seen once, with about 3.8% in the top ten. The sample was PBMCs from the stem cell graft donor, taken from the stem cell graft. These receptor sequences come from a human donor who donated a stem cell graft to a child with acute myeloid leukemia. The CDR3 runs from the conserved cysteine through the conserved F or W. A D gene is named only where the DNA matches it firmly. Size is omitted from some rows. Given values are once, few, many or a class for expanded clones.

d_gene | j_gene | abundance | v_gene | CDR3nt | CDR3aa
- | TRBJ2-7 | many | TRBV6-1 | TGTGCCAGCGGCCATTTAGGTGGCTACGAGCAGTACTTC | CASGHLGGYEQYF
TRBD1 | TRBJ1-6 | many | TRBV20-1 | TGCAGTGCTAGAGCGGACAGGGATTCACCCCTCCACTTT | CSARADRDSPLHF
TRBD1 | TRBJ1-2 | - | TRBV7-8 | TGTGCCAGCAGCTTAGGGACAGGGTTCGGCTATGGCTACACCTTC | CASSLGTGFGYGYTF
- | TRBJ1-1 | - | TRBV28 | TGTGCCAGCAGTTTATCTAAGGTCTGGCTGAACACTGAAGCTTTCTTT | CASSLSKVWLNTEAFF
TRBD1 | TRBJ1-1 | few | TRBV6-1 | TGTGCCAGCAGTGAATTAGGACAGGGTTTCTCTGAAGCTTTCTTT | CASSELGQGFSEAFF
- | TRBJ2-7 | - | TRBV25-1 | TGTGCCAGCAGTGAATCCTTCGAAGTCGGGAGTTTCCACGAGCAGTACTTC | CASSESFEVGSFHEQYF
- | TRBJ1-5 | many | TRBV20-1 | TGCAGTGCTAGAGATCGGGTTAGCAATCAGCCCCAGCATTTT | CSARDRVSNQPQHF
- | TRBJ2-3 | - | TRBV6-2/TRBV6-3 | TGTGCCAGCAATTCCAGGAGGGAGGCCACAGATACGCAGTATTTT | CASNSRREATDTQYF
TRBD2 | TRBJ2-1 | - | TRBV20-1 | TGCAGTGCTAGGATCCTAGCGGGAGGGTCGGATGAGCAGTTCTTC | CSARILAGGSDEQFF
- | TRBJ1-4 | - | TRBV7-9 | TGTGCCAGCAGCTTAGCAGGGGTTGAAAAACTGTTTTTT | CASSLAGVEKLFF
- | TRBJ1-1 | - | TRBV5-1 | TGCGCCAGCAGCTTGGACAGGGCTGCGAACACTGAAGCTTTCTTT | CASSLDRAANTEAFF
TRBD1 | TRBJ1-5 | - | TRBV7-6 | TGTGCCAGCAGCCAACCCAGGACAGGGGTTAGCAATCAGCCCCAGCATTTT | CASSQPRTGVSNQPQHF
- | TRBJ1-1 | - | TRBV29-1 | TGCAGCGTATACGACAGCCGGAACACTGAAGCTTTCTTT | CSVYDSRNTEAFF
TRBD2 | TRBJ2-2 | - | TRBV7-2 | TGTGCCAGCAGCTTTCAACCGGGACTAGCGGGAGGGACCGGGGAGCTGTTTTTT | CASSFQPGLAGGTGELFF
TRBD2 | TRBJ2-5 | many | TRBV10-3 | TGTGCCATCAGTGCGACAGGACTAGCGGGAGACGAGACCCAGTACTTC | CAISATGLAGDETQYF
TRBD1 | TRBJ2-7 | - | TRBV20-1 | TGCAGCGGGTCCCGGGACAGGGGTTTATACGAGCAGTACTTC | CSGSRDRGLYEQYF
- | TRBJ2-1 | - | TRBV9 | TGTGCCAGCAGCCCCCGAGCGGGTGCCCACAATGAGCAGTTCTTC | CASSPRAGAHNEQFF